These 23 T cell receptor beta chains originate from one sample sequenced in a study of lymphopenia after photon versus proton radiotherapy. Sequencing used immunoSEQ multiplex PCR; TCRdb keeps in-frame clones, though not all of them. This table holds about 19,000 clones, about 89% found once. The sample in question was peripheral blood, obtained from a patient treated with photon-based radiotherapy. The origin of the receptors is a man in his 60s with pancreatic cancer.

The DNA for the CDR3 is TGTGCCAGCAGCCAGCAGGGTTTGGAGCAGTTCTTC. Its protein is CASSQQGLEQFF. This chain uses TRBV14 with TRBJ2-1; D may be TRBD1 (5 bases). The germline V gene encodes CDR1 SGHDN and CDR2 FVKESK. Trimming shortened V by 3 bases and J by 10 bases, and 10 bases separated the two germline ends. The CDR3 has 12 amino acids.

For the CDR3, the DNA is TGTGCCAGCAGCTTAGGTAACGGCGGAGCTTTCTTT. This codes for CASSLGNGGAFF. The rearrangement links TRBV11-3 to TRBJ1-1; D is ambiguous. This CDR3 is built from 12 residues. The V gene's germline CDR1 is SGHNT and CDR2 YENEEA. Deletions cut 1 base from V and 10 bases from J, with 10 bases between.

V and J are TRBV20-1 and TRBJ1-5; no firm D call. The CDR3 is 10 residues long. Germline CDR1 and CDR2: DFQATT and SNEGSKA (reference sequence). Trimming shortened V by 6 bases and J by 6 bases, and 6 bases separated the two germline ends. CDR3 in amino acids: CSAPGQPQHF. DNA of the CDR3: TGCAGTGCCCCCGGTCAGCCCCAGCATTTT.

The chain couples TRBV18 to TRBJ2-2, with 13 bases fitting TRBD2. The trim removed 3 bases at V and 9 bases at J, leaving 7 bases unmatched. Germline V CDR1 and CDR2: KGHSH, LQKENI. The CDR3 is 16 residues long. CDR3 sequence (DNA): TGTGCCAGCTCACCCCCACTAGCGGGGGGGCCCCGGGAGCTGTTTTTT. It yields the protein CASSPPLAGGPRELFF.

In the case of this clone: Without the conserved terminal phenylalanine or tryptophan, this CDR3 likely stems from a read error. V usage is TRBV27 and J usage is TRBJ1-6, with D unresolved. Germline CDR1 is MNHEY and CDR2 is SMNVEV (reference sequence). Trimming left V 5 bases short and J 6 bases short, with 17 bases between. The CDR3 consists of 16 residues. The CDR3 loop is CASSHRQSVPNSPLHC. The CDR3 nucleotides read TGTGCCAGCAGTCACAGACAATCCGTGCCTAATTCACCCCTCCACTGT.

This chain links TRBV18 with TRBJ1-2; the D is unclear. The CDR3 is 14 residues long. In germline, CDR1 is KGHSH, CDR2 LQKENI. V was pared by 4 bases and J by 4 bases, with 13 bases between. CDR3 amino acids: CASSQRSGAYGYTF. CDR3 nucleotides: TGTGCCAGCTCACAACGTTCAGGAGCCTATGGCTACACCTTC.

The genes are TRBV4-2 and TRBJ2-7; no definite D call. Trimming stripped 3 bases from V and 6 bases from J, with 9 bases between. Germline V gene data show CDR1 as LGHNA and CDR2 as YNFKEQ. The CDR3 is made up of 12 amino acids. CDR3 nucleotides: TGTGCCAGCAGCCAGGCAACTGGCGAGCAGTACTTC. This encodes CASSQATGEQYF.

The chain combines TRBV5-4 with TRBJ2-3; D may match TRBD1 or TRBD2 (5 bases each). In germline, CDR1 is SGHNT, CDR2 YYREEE (reference sequence). This CDR3 has 16 amino acids. The V gene lost 3 bases and the J gene lost 1 base, with 15 bases spanning the gap. CDR3 nucleotide sequence: TGTGCCAGCAGCTCGCCCCGGGGCTTCGGCACAGATACGCAGTATTTT. The encoded protein is CASSSPRGFGTDTQYF.

This clone was found once. This chain uses TRBV5-1 with TRBJ2-5; 9 positions agree with TRBD1. The J segment lost 5 bases and the V segment lost 4 bases, leaving 6 bases of the junction unmatched. The CDR3 is made up of 14 amino acids. Looked up from germline, CDR1 is SGHRS and CDR2 is YFSETQ. CDR3 in amino acids: CASSPGQGYETQYF. The CDR3 DNA reads as TGCGCCAGCAGCCCGGGACAGGGCTATGAGACCCAGTACTTC.

V gene TRBV4-2 combines with J gene TRBJ1-3; D is undetermined. In germline, CDR1 is LGHNA, CDR2 YNFKEQ. V was clipped by 1 base and J by 0 bases, with 10 bases between them. There are 16 residues in the CDR3. The CDR3 bases are TGTGCCAGCAGCCAAGGGGTACAGAACTCTGGAAACACCATATATTTT. Protein sequence: CASSQGVQNSGNTIYF.

The sample holds one count of this clone. V is TRBV6-1 and J is TRBJ2-7; 7 bases line up with TRBD1. CDR1 is MNHNS, CDR2 SASEGT, per germline. The CDR3 has 16 residues. The V gene end was trimmed by 1 base and the J gene end by 7 bases; junction bases not matched to a gene: 13. Written as DNA, the CDR3 is TGTGCCAGCAGTGAAGAGCCACAGACAGGGCTCCAAGAGCAGTACTTC. It yields the protein CASSEEPQTGLQEQYF.

J is TRBJ2-1 and V is TRBV10-3, with 10 positions matching TRBD1. Germline V gene lookup returns CDR1 ENHRY and CDR2 SYGVKD. CDR3 size: 15 residues. The trim removed 4 bases at V and 0 bases at J, leaving 0 bases unmatched. The CDR3, as DNA: TGTGCCATCAGTGGGGACAGGGGCTCCTACAATGAGCAGTTCTTC. As protein: CAISGDRGSYNEQFF.

The rearrangement links TRBV4-1 to TRBJ2-7, with unresolved D. The CDR3 has 17 residues. Germline lookup yields CDR1 MGHRA and CDR2 YSYEKL. V was shortened by 4 bases and J by 6 bases, with 25 bases between the two germline ends. The chain's CDR3 is CASSPEGRTAFYFEQYF. The CDR3 bases are TGCGCCAGCAGCCCCGAAGGTCGGACGGCCTTTTATTTCGAGCAGTACTTC.

V is TRBV2 and J is TRBJ2-5, with 7 bases fitting TRBD1. CDR1 SNHLY and CDR2 FYNNEI come from the germline V gene. The CDR3 runs 16 residues. Losses at the gene ends were 6 bases for V and 0 bases for J; bases not matched to a gene: 10. CDR3 sequence: CASSQGTAPYQETQYF. The DNA of the CDR3 is TGTGCCAGCAGCCAAGGGACAGCTCCGTACCAAGAGACCCAGTACTTC.

The chain carries TRBV4-1 and TRBJ2-5; D remains unclear. The CDR3 runs 14 residues. Per germline, CDR1 MGHRA and CDR2 YSYEKL. V dropped 4 bases and J dropped 5 bases, with 14 bases sitting between them. CDR3 coding DNA: TGCGCCAGCAGCCCCGCAGTAGGCTACGAGACCCAGTACTTC. Encoded protein: CASSPAVGYETQYF.

This chain uses TRBV5-1 with TRBJ1-2; D call uncertain. CDR3 length: 16 amino acids. Germline CDR1 and CDR2: SGHRS and YFSETQ. V was shortened by 5 bases and J by 1 base, with 18 bases between the two germline ends. The CDR3 spells CASSRTLRRYNYGYTF. The CDR3 bases are TGCGCCAGCAGTCGGACTCTCAGACGATATAACTATGGCTACACCTTC.

The chain recombines TRBV9 with TRBJ2-7; 7 bases agree with TRBD2. Unmatched junction bases numbered 6, after V lost 0 bases and J lost 3 bases. This CDR3 is 15 amino acids long. Per germline, CDR1 SGDLS and CDR2 YYNGEE. Here the CDR3 DNA reads TGTGCCAGCAGCGTAGGCGGTAGCGGGTACTACGAGCAGTACTTC. Translated, it gives CASSVGGSGYYEQYF.

J is TRBJ2-3 and V is TRBV14, with D tentatively TRBD1 or TRBD2 (5 bases each). Trimming stripped 5 bases from V and 1 base from J, with 22 bases between. Per germline, CDR1 SGHDN and CDR2 FVKESK. The CDR3 is 18 residues long. In DNA form, the CDR3 reads TGTGCCAGCAGCTCTCGCCCGGGGACCGGTTATGGCACAGATACGCAGTATTTT. It codes for CASSSRPGTGYGTDTQYF.

V gene TRBV9 combines with J gene TRBJ1-2; D gene uncertain. CDR3 length: 14 amino acids. The V and J ends lost 3 bases and 9 bases respectively, with 18 bases between them. The V gene's germline CDR1 is SGDLS and CDR2 YYNGEE. The CDR3 DNA reads as TGTGCCAGCAGCGAGGGTACAGATAGCGGTAGCTACACCTTC. Encoded protein: CASSEGTDSGSYTF.

The chain uses TRBV6-5 and TRBJ2-1, with TRBD1 matching over 8 bases. Trimming cost V 2 bases and J 5 bases; bases outside gene matches: 5. Germline-derived CDR1 and CDR2 are MNHEY and SVGAGI. This CDR3 spans 15 amino acids. CDR3 region: CASSYGTGAHNEQFF. In DNA form, the CDR3 reads TGTGCCAGCAGTTACGGGACAGGCGCCCACAATGAGCAGTTCTTC.

This chain uses TRBV7-6 with TRBJ2-7, with 11 bases aligning to TRBD2. The CDR3 runs 15 residues. V shed 3 bases and J 3 bases; nucleotides not matched to a gene: 4. Germline V CDR1 and CDR2: SGHVS, FNYEAQ. The CDR3 sequence: CASSLGLAGGYEQYF. CDR3 DNA sequence: TGTGCCAGCAGCTTGGGTCTAGCGGGGGGCTACGAGCAGTACTTC.

This clone was seen more than once but under ten times. The chain combines TRBV4-1 with TRBJ1-1; no clear D. Germline V gene data show CDR1 as MGHRA and CDR2 as YSYEKL. The CDR3 covers 15 residues. The V and J ends lost 0 bases and 2 bases respectively, with 10 bases between them. This chain's CDR3 is CASSQDPQFNTEAFF. Written as DNA, the CDR3 is TGCGCCAGCAGCCAAGATCCCCAATTCAACACTGAAGCTTTCTTT.

The chain carries TRBV10-3 and TRBJ2-3; perhaps TRBD1 as D (5 bases). Germline V gives CDR1 ENHRY, CDR2 SYGVKD. The CDR3 spans 15 residues. V was pared by 4 bases and J by 0 bases, with 11 bases between. The CDR3, as DNA: TGTGCCATCAGTGGGGGCGGCGGAAGCACAGATACGCAGTATTTT. Translating it yields CAISGGGGSTDTQYF.